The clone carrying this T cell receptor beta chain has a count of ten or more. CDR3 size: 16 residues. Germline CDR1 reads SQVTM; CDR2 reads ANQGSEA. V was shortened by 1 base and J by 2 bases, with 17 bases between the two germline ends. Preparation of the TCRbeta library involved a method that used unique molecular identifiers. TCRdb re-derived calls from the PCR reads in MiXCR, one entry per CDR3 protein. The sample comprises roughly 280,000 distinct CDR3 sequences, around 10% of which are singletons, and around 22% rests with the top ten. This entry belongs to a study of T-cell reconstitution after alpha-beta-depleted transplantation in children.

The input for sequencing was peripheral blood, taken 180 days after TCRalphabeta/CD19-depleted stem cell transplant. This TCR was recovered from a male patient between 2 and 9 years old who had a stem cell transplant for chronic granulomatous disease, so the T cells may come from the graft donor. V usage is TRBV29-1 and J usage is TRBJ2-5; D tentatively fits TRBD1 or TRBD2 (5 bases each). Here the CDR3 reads CSVEGTGAAYQETQYF. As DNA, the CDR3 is TGCAGCGTTGAAGGAACCGGGGCAGCGTATCAAGAGACCCAGTACTTC.